Presented here are 20 T cell receptor beta chains from one specimen sequenced in a study of PD-1 blockade in mismatch repair-deficient tumors. The data were produced by immunoSEQ multiplex PCR, yet TCRdb's version contains in-frame clones alone and is incomplete. The table lists roughly 37,000 clones, 65% to 85% of them singletons. This specimen consisted of PBMCs, obtained less than 40 weeks after starting pembrolizumab. The receptors originated from an adult with mismatch repair-deficient cancer.

The gene calls are TRBV9 and TRBJ1-4, with 9 bases matching TRBD1. The V segment lost 4 bases and the J segment 6 bases; nucleotides outside the gene matches: 10. In germline, CDR1 is SGDLS, CDR2 YYNGEE. The CDR3 length is 16 residues. As DNA, the CDR3 is TGTGCCAGCAGCCCGCCCTCCAGACAGGGGGATGAAAAACTGTTTTTT. This encodes CASSPPSRQGDEKLFF.

This chain connects TRBV27 to TRBJ1-2; D is unclear. The germline V gene encodes CDR1 MNHEY and CDR2 SMNVEV (reference sequence). V lost 9 bases and J 4 bases, leaving 12 bases between the germline ends. The CDR3 consists of 12 residues. CDR3 in DNA: TGTGCCAGTGGCGGGCAGGTCTATGGCTACACCTTC. Translating gives CASGGQVYGYTF.

Worth noting for this clone: Compared with germline, one end of the junction differs, possibly owing to a read error. This CDR3 reads CASIEQGASGYGYTF. The CDR3 bases are TGTGCCAGCATTGAACAGGGGGCGAGTGGCTATGGCTACACCTTC. The J gene is TRBJ1-2, the V gene TRBV6-1; 9 nucleotides line up with TRBD1. Germline values: CDR1 MNHNS, CDR2 SASEGT. This CDR3 is built from 15 residues.

About this clone itself: The germline gene is not matched at one end of the junction; a read error may be the cause. The V and J genes are TRBV5-1 and TRBJ1-3, with D hard to call. The CDR3 sequence is 14 residues long. From germline, CDR1 is SGHRS and CDR2 YFSETQ. This CDR3 is CASSLPDSRNTIYF. The CDR3 DNA sequence: TGCGCCAGCAGCTTGCCAGACTCTCGAAACACCATATATTTT.

The rearrangement links TRBV27 to TRBJ1-1, with D hard to call. The germline gives CDR1 MNHEY, CDR2 SMNVEV (reference sequence). The CDR3 loop spans 12 amino acids. The ends were cut back, 4 bases at V and 5 bases at J, with 8 bases in the middle. The CDR3 protein is CASSSPGTEAFF. The CDR3 coding sequence is TGTGCCAGCAGTTCCCCGGGGACTGAAGCTTTCTTT.

J is TRBJ2-5 and V is TRBV30; possibly TRBD1 for D (6 bases). Trimming left V 2 bases short and J 2 bases short, with 9 bases between. The CDR3 has 13 residues. The V gene's germline CDR1 is GTSNPN and CDR2 SVGIG (reference sequence). The CDR3 protein is CAWSTGRQETQYF. As DNA, the CDR3 is TGTGCCTGGAGTACAGGGCGGCAAGAGACCCAGTACTTC. Using reference TRBV30 and TRBJ2-5 for the parts outside the CDR3, the full variable domain is SQTIHQWPATLVQPVGSPLSLECTVEGTSNPNLYWYRQAAGRGLQLLFYSVGIGQISSEVPQNLSASRPQDRQFILSSKKLLLSDSGFYLCAWSTGRQETQYFGPGTRLLVL.

This clone was seen a handful of times. This chain links TRBV9 with TRBJ2-7; D uncertain. The CDR3 extends over 11 amino acids. V was cut by 7 bases and J by 2 bases, with 7 bases left in between. Germline V gene lookup returns CDR1 SGDLS and CDR2 YYNGEE. The CDR3 nucleotides read TGTGCCAGCCCCACAACCTACGAGCAGTACTTC. Residues: CASPTTYEQYF.

The CDR3 loop reads CASRLQGITEAFF. CDR3 nucleotide sequence: TGTGCCAGCAGGTTACAGGGTATCACTGAAGCTTTCTTT. The chain couples TRBV5-5 to TRBJ1-1, with a weak D call TRBD1 (6 bases). Germline-derived CDR1 and CDR2 are SGHKS and YYEKEE (reference sequence). CDR3 length: 13 residues. V was trimmed by 5 bases and J by 4 bases, leaving 12 bases between them. Supplemented by reference TRBV5-5 and TRBJ1-1, the full variable domain reads DAGVTQSPTHLIKTRGQQVTLRCSPISGHKSVSWYQQVLGQGPQFIFQYYEKEERGRGNFPDRFSARQFPNYSSELNVNALLLGDSALYLCASRLQGITEAFFGQGTRLTVV.

The chain couples TRBV7-3 to TRBJ1-3, with TRBD1 matching over 7 bases. With 3 bases clipped from V and 0 bases from J, the junction kept 5 bases outside the gene matches. Germline assignment: CDR1 SGHTA and CDR2 FQGTGA. The CDR3 is made up of 16 amino acids. The CDR3 DNA reads as TGTGCCAGCAGCTTCGGGACAGCCCGCTCTGGAAACACCATATATTTT. It encodes CASSFGTARSGNTIYF.

The genes are TRBV9 and TRBJ1-2; maybe TRBD1 (6 bases). Trimming stripped 0 bases from V and 4 bases from J, with 10 bases between. Germline V CDR1 and CDR2: SGDLS, YYNGEE. CDR3 length: 14 residues. The CDR3 loop is CASSVDGRGYGYTF. The CDR3 DNA reads as TGTGCCAGCAGCGTAGACGGCAGGGGCTATGGCTACACCTTC. The full variable domain, rest sourced from reference TRBV9 and TRBJ1-2, is DSGVTQTPKHLITATGQRVTLRCSPRSGDLSVYWYQQSLDQGLQFLIQYYNGEERAKGNILERFSAQQFPDLHSELNLSSLELGDSALYFCASSVDGRGYGYTFGSGTRLTVV.

This clone was seen only once. V usage is TRBV7-3 and J usage is TRBJ2-2; 8 positions agree with TRBD1. Trimming cost V 4 bases and J 7 bases; bases outside gene matches: 11. The CDR3 runs 16 residues. The germline V gene has CDR1 SGHTA and CDR2 FQGTGA. CDR3 DNA sequence: TGTGCCAGCAGCTCCCTGGCAGGGGGCCCAGGCGGGGAGCTGTTTTTT. Translated: CASSSLAGGPGGELFF.

This clone was observed a single time. The rearrangement joins TRBV28 to TRBJ2-7; 7 positions match TRBD1. J gave up 0 bases and V 6 bases, and 8 bases lay outside the gene matches. The CDR3 has 15 residues. Per germline, CDR1 MDHEN and CDR2 SYDVKM. The CDR3 DNA follows: TGTGCCAGCAGCAAGGGACAGACCTTCTCCTACGAGCAGTACTTC. Its protein is CASSKGQTFSYEQYF.

This clone was counted only a few times. The chain is built from TRBV6-5 and TRBJ1-2, with 9 bases that match TRBD1. The CDR3 runs 14 residues. Per germline, CDR1 MNHEY and CDR2 SVGAGI. V gave up 6 bases and J gave up 5 bases; unmatched junction bases: 7. CDR3: CASRRDRDRYGYTF. CDR3 coding DNA: TGTGCCAGCAGGCGGGACAGGGATCGGTATGGCTACACCTTC.

The chain is built from TRBV28 and TRBJ1-2, with unresolved D. Between the trimmed V and J ends, which lost 5 bases and 4 bases, there was a span of 11 bases. The CDR3 contains 13 residues. The germline gives CDR1 MDHEN, CDR2 SYDVKM. The CDR3 region has the DNA TGTGCCAGCAGTCGGACTTCAGTCTATGGCTACACCTTC. It yields the protein CASSRTSVYGYTF.

CDR3 coding DNA: TGTGCCACTCACCGGGACAGGAGCCTCTATAGCAATCAGCCCCAGCATTTT. Its translation: CATHRDRSLYSNQPQHF. The J gene is TRBJ1-5, the V gene TRBV19, with TRBD1 identical over 8 bases. Germline loops: CDR1 LNHDA, CDR2 SQIVND (reference sequence). The CDR3 contains 17 residues. Germline trimming cut 10 bases from V and 0 bases from J; bases unmatched to any gene: 14.

V and J are TRBV5-4 and TRBJ2-5; D gene uncertain. Germline V gives CDR1 SGHNT, CDR2 YYREEE (reference sequence). V lost 4 bases to trimming and J lost 0 bases, with 10 bases between them. CDR3 length: 14 residues. The DNA for the CDR3 is TGTGCCAGCAGCGATTTTTCTAACCAAGAGACCCAGTACTTC. Amino acids: CASSDFSNQETQYF.

The chain employs TRBV12-5 and TRBJ1-1; D gene unclear. CDR3 size: 13 residues. Trimming removed 3 bases at V and 2 bases at J, with 7 bases between. Germline V gives CDR1 LGHNT, CDR2 FRNRAP. CDR3 protein: CASGLEVNTEAFF. CDR3 nucleotide sequence: TGTGCTAGTGGTTTAGAGGTAAACACTGAAGCTTTCTTT.

This chain uses TRBV7-9 with TRBJ1-4, with TRBD1 identical over 9 bases. The CDR3 is 15 residues long. V lost 5 bases, J lost 4 bases, and 5 bases stayed unmatched. Germline loops: CDR1 SEHNR, CDR2 FQNEAQ (reference sequence). CDR3 loop: CASSLQGAFNEKLFF. For the CDR3, the DNA is TGTGCCAGCAGCCTACAGGGGGCGTTTAATGAAAAACTGTTTTTT.

This sequence joins TRBV5-1 and TRBJ2-7; the match to TRBD1 covers 7 bases. The germline CDR1 and CDR2 sequences are SGHRS and YFSETQ. The CDR3 sequence is 14 residues long. V gave up 4 bases and J gave up 0 bases; unmatched junction bases: 4. CDR3 residues: CASSPGTASYEQYF. The CDR3 DNA sequence: TGCGCCAGCAGCCCCGGGACAGCCTCCTACGAGCAGTACTTC.

This clone turned up a few times. The chain employs TRBV10-1 and TRBJ2-7, with D unresolved. Between the trimmed V and J ends, which lost 10 bases and 3 bases, there was a span of 4 bases. Germline lookup yields CDR1 WNHNN and CDR2 SYGVQD (reference sequence). There are 9 residues in the CDR3. Here the CDR3 DNA reads TGCGCCATCCGCTACGAGCAGTACTTC. It translates to CAIRYEQYF.